This TCR beta chain was obtained from a study of cytomegalovirus exposure and HLA in healthy donors. Study information: Most donors, about 77% of roughly 400 genotyped, fell in the Caucasian-associated ancestry cluster.

A multiplex PCR was run with 60 Vbeta primers and 13 Jbeta primers. Sequencing was performed with immunoSEQ multiplex PCR; in TCRdb, only in-frame clones are kept and a portion is missing. Of over 250,000 clones in the sample, approximately 90% were seen once. The germline V gene encodes CDR1 SEHNR and CDR2 FQNEAQ (reference sequence). This CDR3 comprises 17 residues. The V end was cut by 1 base, the J end by 4 bases, with 16 bases between. Turning to this clone: Its antigen remains unknown.

General study findings and limits: In all likelihood, a cluster of highly shared sequence variants was a sequencing artifact. Earlier analysis looked at TCR beta V segments, and most were productive about 90% or about 30% of the time. Researchers reported in a later analysis that common viral pathogens appeared linked to several top clusters.

The sample taken for sequencing was PBMCs. This receptor was taken from a man aged 35 to 55 in good health and CMV-seropositive. The rearrangement uses TRBV7-9 and TRBJ1-4; no clear D. CDR3 nucleotide sequence: TGTGCCAGCAGCTTAGGACCCACCCAGGCAGTTAATGAAAAACTGTTTTTT. Amino acid sequence: CASSLGPTQAVNEKLFF.